The TCR beta chain described here comes from a study of T cells in localized non-small cell lung cancer. With respect to this clone: The target antigen is unknown.

Measured with immunoSEQ multiplex PCR; TCRdb has only the in-frame clones, and not every one. The sample contains under 50,000 clones, around 86% of which appear only once. General study points: The study sequenced only one region of the tumor. As a result, intratumor heterogeneity could not be excluded and remains possible.

V was trimmed by 1 base and J by 1 base, leaving 14 bases between them. The germline gives CDR1 SGHTA, CDR2 FQGNSA. The CDR3 runs to 17 residues. Sequencing was performed on peripheral blood mononuclear cells, taken before any cancer treatment. The chain recombines TRBV7-2 with TRBJ2-1; possible D gene TRBD2, 6 bases. The source is a man aged 40-75 years with stage III lung adenocarcinoma. CDR3 amino acids: CASSLESTSPSYNEQFF. The CDR3 DNA reads as TGTGCCAGCAGCTTAGAGTCTACTAGCCCGTCCTACAATGAGCAGTTCTTC.